This TCR beta chain emerged from a study of radiotherapy plus CTLA-4 blockade in lung cancer. The germline CDR1 and CDR2 sequences are ENHRY and SYGVKD. CDR3 length equals 11 residues. V was shortened by 3 bases and J by 6 bases, with 2 bases between the two germline ends. This table comes from immunoSEQ multiplex PCR, and its TCRdb copy is limited to in-frame clones, with some not included. In the table there are tens of thousands of clones, 73% of which are singletons. Sequencing was performed on peripheral blood, taken from a patient treated with radiotherapy plus ipilimumab. The receptor was derived from a human donor with non-small cell lung cancer who had a complete response to radiotherapy plus ipilimumab. The rearrangement links TRBV10-3 to TRBJ2-2; D uncertain. This chain's CDR3 is CAISDSGELFF. The CDR3 DNA reads as TGTGCCATCAGTGACTCCGGGGAGCTGTTTTTT.